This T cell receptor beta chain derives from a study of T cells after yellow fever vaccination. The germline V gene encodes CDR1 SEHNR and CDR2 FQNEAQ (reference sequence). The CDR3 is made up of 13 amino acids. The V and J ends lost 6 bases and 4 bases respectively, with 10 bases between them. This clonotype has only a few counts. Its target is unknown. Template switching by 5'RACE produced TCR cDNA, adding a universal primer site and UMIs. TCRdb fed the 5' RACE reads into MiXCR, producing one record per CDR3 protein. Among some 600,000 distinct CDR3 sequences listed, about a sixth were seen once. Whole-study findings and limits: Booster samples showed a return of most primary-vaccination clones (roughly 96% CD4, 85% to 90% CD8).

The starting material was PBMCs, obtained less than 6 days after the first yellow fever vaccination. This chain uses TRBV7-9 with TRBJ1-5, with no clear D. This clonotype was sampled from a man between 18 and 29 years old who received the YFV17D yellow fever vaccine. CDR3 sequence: CASSRWRNQPQHF. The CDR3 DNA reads TGTGCCAGCAGTAGATGGAGGAATCAGCCCCAGCATTTT.